The rows below give T cell receptor beta chains drawn from one sample of a study of beta chain features in type 1 diabetes. The assay was immunoSEQ multiplex PCR, and TCRdb's table has in-frame clones only and misses some. The sample has fewer than 400,000 clones, roughly 9% seen once. Sequenced material: central memory CD4+ T cells from blood. All receptors derive from a man aged 30 to 45 with type 1 diabetes. Each CDR3 is given with its conserved first and last residue. The D gene is left open where the match is weak. Clone size is not always given. Where it is, it says once, few, many or a class for expanded clones.

clone_size j_call v_call d_call cdr3_aa cdr3_nt
. TRBJ1-1 TRBV9 . CASSVASRGDTEAFF TGTGCCAGCAGCGTAGCTAGTAGGGGGGACACTGAAGCTTTCTTT
few TRBJ1-1 TRBV30 . CAWKLGEEAFF TGTGCCTGGAAACTGGGGGAAGAAGCTTTCTTT
few TRBJ1-1 TRBV18 TRBD1 CASSPGQAERVAFF TGTGCCAGCTCACCAGGACAGGCGGAGCGGGTAGCTTTCTTT
. TRBJ2-7 TRBV9 TRBD2 CASSGTSGGSYEQYF TGTGCCAGCAGCGGTACTAGCGGGGGGTCCTACGAGCAGTACTTC
. TRBJ1-2 TRBV19 . CASSIGTDLYGYTF TGTGCCAGTAGTATCGGGACGGACCTCTATGGCTACACCTTC
many TRBJ2-2 TRBV9 . CASSVGTAANTGELFF TGTGCCAGCAGCGTAGGGACAGCTGCGAACACCGGGGAGCTGTTTTTT
. TRBJ2-7 TRBV19 . CASRTGRRRRYEQYF TGTGCCAGTAGGACGGGACGGCGTCGCCGCTACGAGCAGTACTTC
. TRBJ1-1 TRBV11-2 . CASSLKSDTEAFF TGTGCCAGCAGCTTAAAGTCGGACACTGAAGCTTTCTTT
. TRBJ1-1 TRBV19 . CASSIEANTEAFF TGTGCCAGTAGTATCGAAGCGAACACTGAAGCTTTCTTT
few TRBJ2-4 TRBV21-1 . CASSKVEGQGLLAKNIQYF TGTGCCAGCAGCAAAGTAGAAGGACAGGGGTTACTAGCCAAAAACATTCAGTACTTC
. TRBJ1-1 TRBV11-2 . CASSLTGTPGTEAFF TGTGCCAGCAGCCTCACCGGGACCCCCGGGACTGAAGCTTTCTTT
. TRBJ1-5 TRBV7-2 . CASSSHSNQPQHF TGTGCCAGCAGCTCTCATAGCAATCAGCCCCAGCATTTT
. TRBJ2-5 TRBV30 . CAWVKGRGETQYF TGTGCCTGGGTCAAGGGGCGCGGAGAGACCCAGTACTTC
. TRBJ2-5 TRBV7-2 . CASSLSSPETQYF TGTGCCAGCAGCTTATCGAGTCCGGAGACCCAGTACTTC
. TRBJ1-2 TRBV9 . CASSDQIYGYTF TGTGCCAGCAGTGATCAAATCTATGGCTACACCTTC
. TRBJ2-1 TRBV5-6 TRBD1 CASSLGLGQVNNEQFF TGTGCCAGCAGCTTGGGGCTGGGACAGGTAAACAATGAGCAGTTCTTC
. TRBJ2-1 TRBV5-6 TRBD1 CASSLIGQGLDNEQFF TGTGCCAGCAGCTTGATTGGACAGGGGCTGGACAATGAGCAGTTCTTC
. TRBJ1-2 TRBV7-9 . CASSLSRSNNYGYTF TGTGCCAGCAGCTTATCCAGGTCAAATAACTATGGCTACACCTTC
. TRBJ2-2 TRBV5-4 . CASSLPGVNTGELFF TGTGCCAGCAGCTTGCCAGGAGTGAACACCGGGGAGCTGTTTTTT
. TRBJ2-3 TRBV7-9 . CASSLVGGTDTQYF TGTGCCAGCAGCTTAGTTGGGGGAACAGATACGCAGTATTTT
. TRBJ2-3 TRBV6-5 . CASSYSLQGDTQYF TGTGCCAGCAGTTACTCATTACAGGGAGATACGCAGTATTTT
. TRBJ2-3 TRBV30 TRBD2 CAWTTGTSGGLRTQYF TGTGCCTGGACAACCGGGACTAGCGGGGGCCTTCGTACGCAGTATTTT
few TRBJ2-3 TRBV5-1 TRBD2 CASSLGTSGADTQYF TGCGCCAGCAGCTTGGGGACTAGCGGGGCGGATACGCAGTATTTT
many TRBJ1-4 TRBV6-6 . CASSYSDSKLFF TGTGCCAGCAGTTACTCGGACAGTAAACTGTTTTTT
. TRBJ2-7 TRBV5-6 . CASSWGQRGGYEQYF TGTGCCAGCAGCTGGGGACAGCGGGGCGGCTACGAGCAGTACTTC
. TRBJ2-7 TRBV4-3 . CASSQDGMGPSYEQYF TGCGCCAGCAGCCAAGATGGAATGGGTCCATCCTACGAGCAGTACTTC
many TRBJ1-1 TRBV30 . CAWADGRNTEAFF TGTGCCTGGGCGGACGGAAGGAACACTGAAGCTTTCTTT
. TRBJ2-6 TRBV28 . CASILSGANVLTF TGTGCCAGCATCCTGTCTGGGGCCAACGTCCTGACTTTC
few TRBJ1-6 TRBV19 TRBD1 CASTGTGLTNSPLHF TGTGCCAGTACGGGGACAGGCCTGACCAATTCACCCCTCCACTTT
. TRBJ2-1 TRBV19 TRBD2 CASSPPGLALNEQFF TGTGCCAGTAGTCCTCCGGGACTAGCTTTAAATGAGCAGTTCTTC
few TRBJ1-2 TRBV25-1 TRBD1 CASSSGTGVYGYTF TGTGCCAGCAGTTCCGGGACAGGGGTCTATGGCTACACCTTC